Listed here are 22 T cell receptor beta chains from one sample, sequenced in a study of T-cell memory formation after mild COVID-19. One entry per CDR3 protein results from TCRdb running MiXCR on the 5' RACE reads. In the table there are under 300,000 distinct CDR3 sequences, roughly 17% of which are singletons. Input material: PBMCs or a T cell subset sorted from them (not recorded which). The receptors stem from a man aged 18 to 30 who had mild COVID-19 (a few samples of this study predate the infection). Cell type and time point are not known.

This clonotype was seen only a few times. This rearrangement joins TRBV29-1 to TRBJ2-1, with D uncertain. Looked up from germline, CDR1 is SQVTM and CDR2 is ANQGSEA. The length of the CDR3 is 13 residues. V lost 6 bases, J lost 8 bases, and 17 bases lay in between. CDR3 in amino acids: CSVAFGGSDEQFF. The CDR3 coding sequence is TGCAGCGTGGCTTTCGGTGGGTCGGATGAGCAGTTCTTC.

The V gene is TRBV15, the J gene TRBJ1-1; D not resolved. Germline values: CDR1 LNHNV, CDR2 YYDKDF (reference sequence). V was clipped by 3 bases and J by 1 base, with 15 bases between them. This CDR3 has 16 residues. CDR3 DNA: TGTGCCACCAGCAGGGCCGGAGGACGCGGGAACACTGAAGCTTTCTTT. Its translation is CATSRAGGRGNTEAFF. The full variable domain, rest sourced from reference TRBV15 and TRBJ1-1, is DAMVIQNPRYQVTQFGKPVTLSCSQTLNHNVMYWYQQKSSQAPKLLFHYYDKDFNNEADTPDNFQSRRPNTSFCFLDIRSPGLGDTAMYLCATSRAGGRGNTEAFFGQGTRLTVV.

The genes are TRBV5-4 and TRBJ1-2; no definite D call. Germline loops: CDR1 SGHNT, CDR2 YYREEE (reference sequence). The V end was cut by 7 bases, the J end by 4 bases, with 14 bases between. There are 13 residues in the CDR3. The CDR3 is CASGLLGLYGYTF. The DNA for the CDR3 is TGTGCCAGCGGCCTACTCGGGCTCTATGGCTACACCTTC.

The CDR3 nucleotides read TGTGCCAGCAGCTTAGTCGACGGGAGGGGGCTCTACAATGAGCAGTTCTTC. Translated: CASSLVDGRGLYNEQFF. V gene TRBV7-6 combines with J gene TRBJ2-1, with D maybe TRBD2 (8 bases). Trimming shortened V by 1 base and J by 3 bases, and 16 bases separated the two germline ends. This CDR3 region has 17 residues. The germline CDR1 and CDR2 sequences are SGHVS and FNYEAQ.

This clonotype has a handful of counts. The J gene is TRBJ2-3, the V gene TRBV10-3, with D perhaps matching TRBD1 or TRBD2 (5 bases each). Trimming removed 3 bases at V and 1 base at J, with 14 bases between. Germline V lookup: CDR1 ENHRY, CDR2 SYGVKD. This CDR3 is built from 16 residues. The CDR3 nucleotides read TGTGCCATCAGTGAATTTGTGGGGGACGGCACAGATACGCAGTATTTT. This translates into CAISEFVGDGTDTQYF.

The chain recombines TRBV12-3 or TRBV12-4 with TRBJ2-5, with D unresolved. V lost 3 bases and J lost 0, with 5 bases in between. This CDR3 contains 13 residues. CDR3 sequence reads: CASSLRHQETQYF. In DNA form, the CDR3 reads TGTGCCAGCAGTTTGCGGCACCAAGAGACCCAGTACTTC.

This clonotype was recorded a few times. This chain links TRBV5-1 with TRBJ2-3, with D perhaps TRBD2 (7 bases). V gave up 0 bases and J gave up 1 base, with 15 bases separating them. Germline-derived CDR1 and CDR2 are SGHRS and YFSETQ. The CDR3 contains 17 residues. DNA of the CDR3: TGCGCCAGCAGCTTGGAACGAGGGGGGAGGGGCACAGATACGCAGTATTTT. Translation: CASSLERGGRGTDTQYF.

The rearrangement joins TRBV5-6 to TRBJ2-5; D is perhaps TRBD1 or TRBD2 (6 bases each). This CDR3 is 13 amino acids long. V lost 5 bases and J 9 bases, leaving 17 bases between the germline ends. Germline V gene lookup returns CDR1 SGHDT and CDR2 YYEEEE. The DNA of the CDR3 is TGTGCCAGCAGTCCGGGGGCCCCCCGGGCCCAGTACTTC. Protein product: CASSPGAPRAQYF.

The chain combines TRBV11-2 with TRBJ1-6; TRBD1 matches 9 bases. From germline, CDR1 is SGHAT and CDR2 FQNNGV. Trimming removed 3 bases from V and 10 bases from J; junction bases left unmatched: 13. CDR3 length equals 17 residues. The CDR3 region has the DNA TGTGCCAGCAGCTTTGCCCCGGGACAGGGTGCGGGATCACCCCTCCACTTT. This encodes CASSFAPGQGAGSPLHF.

The rearrangement uses TRBV10-3 and TRBJ2-3; 7 bases map to TRBD1. With 6 bases clipped from V and 0 bases from J, the junction kept 18 bases outside the gene matches. Germline V gene data show CDR1 as ENHRY and CDR2 as SYGVKD. This CDR3 contains 19 residues. In DNA form, the CDR3 reads TGTGCCATCAGGGGAGAGATTGCCGGGGACAGATCTAGCACAGATACGCAGTATTTT. Translating gives CAIRGEIAGDRSSTDTQYF.

In this sample, this clonotype turned up a few times. This chain connects TRBV7-6 to TRBJ2-1; weak D call: TRBD1 (7 bases). CDR3 length: 16 amino acids. Per germline, CDR1 SGHVS and CDR2 FNYEAQ. The ends were cut back, 1 base at V and 10 bases at J, with 20 bases in the middle. CDR3 DNA: TGTGCCAGCAGCTTAGTTGGTGGAGGGGGCGGAATGGAGCAGTTCTTC. It yields the protein CASSLVGGGGGMEQFF.

This clonotype was detected a few times. The J gene is TRBJ1-1, the V gene TRBV4-1; D gene ambiguous. V lost 0 bases and J lost 4, with 24 bases in between. This CDR3 is 19 amino acids long. Germline V gene data show CDR1 as MGHRA and CDR2 as YSYEKL. Written as DNA, the CDR3 is TGCGCCAGCAGCCAAGAGTCAGGAAAAGTGGTATTTTATGGCACTGAAGCTTTCTTT. Protein: CASSQESGKVVFYGTEAFF.

Worth noting for this clonotype: The CDR3 ends on some other residue instead of the conserved phenylalanine or tryptophan, so this is likely a read error. The chain carries TRBV27 and TRBJ2-6; D gene uncertain. Trimming took 5 bases from V and 0 from J, leaving 8 bases between them. Per the germline V gene, CDR1 is MNHEY and CDR2 is SMNVEV (reference sequence). This CDR3 has 15 residues. The chain's CDR3 is CASSQSVSGANVLTS. CDR3 sequence (DNA): TGTGCCAGCAGTCAATCTGTCTCTGGGGCCAACGTCCTGACTTCC.

J is TRBJ2-7 and V is TRBV28; 8 bases fit TRBD1. There are 14 residues in the CDR3. Trimming removed 6 bases from V and 4 bases from J; junction bases left unmatched: 8. CDR1 is MDHEN, CDR2 SYDVKM, per germline. In DNA, the CDR3 is TGTGCCAGCAGGAGGACCGGGACAGGATACGAGCAGTACGTC. Translation gives CASRRTGTGYEQYV.

This clonotype was detected a few times. The J gene is TRBJ1-1, the V gene TRBV9; 7 bases agree with TRBD1. CDR3 size: 13 residues. Trimming at V came to 0 bases and at J to 11 bases, leaving 7 bases not matched to a gene. Germline V CDR1 and CDR2: SGDLS, YYNGEE. As DNA, the CDR3 is TGTGCCAGCAGCGTAGGAGTGGGAGGGGGCGCTTTCTTT. Protein: CASSVGVGGGAFF. Full variable domain (rest looked up from reference TRBV9 and TRBJ1-1): DSGVTQTPKHLITATGQRVTLRCSPRSGDLSVYWYQQSLDQGLQFLIQYYNGEERAKGNILERFSAQQFPDLHSELNLSSLELGDSALYFCASSVGVGGGAFFGQGTRLTVV.

This chain connects TRBV9 to TRBJ1-2; D is possibly TRBD1 (5 bases). The CDR3 has 15 residues. The germline V gene has CDR1 SGDLS and CDR2 YYNGEE. V shed 4 bases and J shed 8 bases, with 21 bases lying between them. The CDR3: CASSSTGLPVWGYTF. In DNA form, the CDR3 reads TGTGCCAGCAGCTCCACGGGACTGCCGGTGTGGGGCTACACCTTC. Together with reference TRBV9 and TRBJ1-2, the CDR3 gives the full variable domain: DSGVTQTPKHLITATGQRVTLRCSPRSGDLSVYWYQQSLDQGLQFLIQYYNGEERAKGNILERFSAQQFPDLHSELNLSSLELGDSALYFCASSSTGLPVWGYTFGSGTRLTVV.

This sequence joins TRBV27 and TRBJ2-7; 8 bases agree with TRBD1. Germline CDR1 reads MNHEY; CDR2 reads SMNVEV (reference sequence). CDR3 length: 14 amino acids. V shed 6 bases, J shed 6 bases, and the junction held 10 bases outside the gene matches. CDR3 in DNA: TGTGCCAGCAGATACAGGGGGTACCTCTCCGAGCAGTACGTC. This sequence encodes CASRYRGYLSEQYV.

This clonotype has a count of ten or more. The chain uses TRBV15 and TRBJ2-5, with no clear D. The CDR3 has 14 residues. V was clipped by 0 bases and J by 3 bases, with 8 bases between them. Germline-derived CDR1 and CDR2 are LNHNV and YYDKDF (reference sequence). The CDR3 nucleotides are TGTGCCACCAGCAGAGACGCATCTAAAGAGACCCAGTACTTC. This codes for CATSRDASKETQYF.

This clonotype showed up just a few times. The chain is built from TRBV4-3 and TRBJ1-1; D unclear. Trimming removed 4 bases from V and 2 bases from J, with 17 bases in between. CDR3 size: 16 residues. CDR1 and CDR2 from the germline V gene are LGHNA and YSLEER. CDR3: CASSPVLSHPNTEAFF. Written as DNA, the CDR3 is TGCGCCAGCAGCCCGGTCCTATCTCATCCAAACACTGAAGCTTTCTTT.

J is TRBJ1-1 and V is TRBV29-1; tentative D call: TRBD1 (5 bases). Trimming pared 6 bases from V and 4 bases from J, leaving 12 bases between. The CDR3 sequence is 12 residues long. Germline V CDR1 and CDR2: SQVTM, ANQGSEA. The CDR3 nucleotides read TGCAGCGTCGGGACGGGTGGCACTGAAGCTTTCTTT. As protein: CSVGTGGTEAFF.

This clonotype was recorded a few times. The chain employs TRBV7-9 and TRBJ2-5; a weak D match, TRBD2 (5 bases). Germline lookup yields CDR1 SEHNR and CDR2 FQNEAQ (reference sequence). V gave up 1 base and J gave up 5 bases, with 11 bases separating them. The CDR3 has 14 residues. CDR3 DNA sequence: TGTGCCAGCAGCTTAGACCCGAGGGCGGAGACCCAGTACTTC. It encodes CASSLDPRAETQYF. Using reference TRBV7-9 and TRBJ2-5 for the parts outside the CDR3, the full variable domain is DTGVSQNPRHKITKRGQNVTFRCDPISEHNRLYWYRQTLGQGPEFLTYFQNEAQLEKSRLLSDRFSAERPKGSFSTLEIQRTEQGDSAMYLCASSLDPRAETQYFGPGTRLLVL.

This clonotype was detected only a few times. This sequence joins TRBV12-3 or TRBV12-4 and TRBJ1-5; 9 positions match TRBD1. The CDR3 runs to 17 residues. V lost 2 bases, J lost 2 bases, and 7 bases stayed unmatched. The DNA of the CDR3 is TGTGCCAGCAGTTTAAGACCGGACAGGGGTCGCAATCAGCCCCAGCATTTT. It specifies CASSLRPDRGRNQPQHF.